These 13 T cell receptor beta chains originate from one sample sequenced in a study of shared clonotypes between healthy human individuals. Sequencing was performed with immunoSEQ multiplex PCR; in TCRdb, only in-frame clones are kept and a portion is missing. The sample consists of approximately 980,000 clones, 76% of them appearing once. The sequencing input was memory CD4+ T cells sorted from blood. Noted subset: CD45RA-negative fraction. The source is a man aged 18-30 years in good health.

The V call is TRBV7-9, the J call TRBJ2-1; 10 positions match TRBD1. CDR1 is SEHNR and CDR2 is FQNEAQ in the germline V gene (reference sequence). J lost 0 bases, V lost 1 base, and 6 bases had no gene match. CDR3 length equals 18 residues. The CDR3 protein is CASSLGTGGLYSYNEQFF. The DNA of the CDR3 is TGTGCCAGCAGCTTAGGGACAGGGGGACTTTACTCCTACAATGAGCAGTTCTTC.

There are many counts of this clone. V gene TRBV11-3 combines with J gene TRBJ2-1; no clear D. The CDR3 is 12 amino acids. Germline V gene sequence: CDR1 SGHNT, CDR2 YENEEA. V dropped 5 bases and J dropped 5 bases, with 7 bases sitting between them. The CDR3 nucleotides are TGTGCCAGCAGCGGTTACAACAATGAGCAGTTCTTC. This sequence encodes CASSGYNNEQFF.

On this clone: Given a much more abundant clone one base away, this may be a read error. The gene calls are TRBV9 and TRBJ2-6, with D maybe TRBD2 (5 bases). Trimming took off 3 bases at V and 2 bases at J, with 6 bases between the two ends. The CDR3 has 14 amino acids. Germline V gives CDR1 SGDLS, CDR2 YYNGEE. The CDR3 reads CASSARAGANVLTF. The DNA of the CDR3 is TGTGCCAGCAGCGCGAGGGCTGGGGCCAACGTCCTGACTTTC.

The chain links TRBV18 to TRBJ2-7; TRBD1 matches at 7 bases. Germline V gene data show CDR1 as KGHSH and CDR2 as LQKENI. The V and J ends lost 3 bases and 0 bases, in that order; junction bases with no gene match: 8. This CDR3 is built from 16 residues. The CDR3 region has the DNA TGTGCCAGCTCACCGCTGGGACAGCAGACCTCCTACGAGCAGTACTTC. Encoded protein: CASSPLGQQTSYEQYF.

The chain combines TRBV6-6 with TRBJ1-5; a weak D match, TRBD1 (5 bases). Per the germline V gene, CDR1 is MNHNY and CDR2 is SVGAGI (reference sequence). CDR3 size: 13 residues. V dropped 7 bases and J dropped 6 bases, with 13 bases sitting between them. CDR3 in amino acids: CASNSHQGQPQHF. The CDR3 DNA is TGTGCCAGCAATTCTCACCAGGGTCAGCCCCAGCATTTT.

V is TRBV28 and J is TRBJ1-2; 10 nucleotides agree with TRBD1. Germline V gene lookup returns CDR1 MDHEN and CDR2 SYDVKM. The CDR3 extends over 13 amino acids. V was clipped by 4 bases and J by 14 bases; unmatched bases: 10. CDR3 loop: CASSYRDRGSSTF. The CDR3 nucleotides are TGTGCCAGCAGTTACCGGGACAGGGGATCCTCGACCTTC.

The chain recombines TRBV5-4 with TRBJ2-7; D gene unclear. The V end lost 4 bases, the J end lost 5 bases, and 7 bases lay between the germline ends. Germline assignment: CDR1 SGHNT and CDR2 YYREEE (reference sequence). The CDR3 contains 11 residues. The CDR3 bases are TGTGCCAGCAGCACGCCTAACGAGCAGTACTTC. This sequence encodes CASSTPNEQYF.

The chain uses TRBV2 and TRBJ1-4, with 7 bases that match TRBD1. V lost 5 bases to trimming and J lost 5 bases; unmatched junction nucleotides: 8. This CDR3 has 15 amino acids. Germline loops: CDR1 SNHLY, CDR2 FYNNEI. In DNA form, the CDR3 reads TGTGCCAGCAGTAGATCGGGACAGCAAAATGAAAAACTGTTTTTT. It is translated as CASSRSGQQNEKLFF. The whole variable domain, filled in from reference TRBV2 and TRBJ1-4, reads EPEVTQTPSHQVTQMGQEVILRCVPISNHLYFYWYRQILGQKVEFLVSFYNNEISEKSEIFDDQFSVERPDGSNFTLKIRSTKLEDSAMYFCASSRSGQQNEKLFFGSGTQLSVL.

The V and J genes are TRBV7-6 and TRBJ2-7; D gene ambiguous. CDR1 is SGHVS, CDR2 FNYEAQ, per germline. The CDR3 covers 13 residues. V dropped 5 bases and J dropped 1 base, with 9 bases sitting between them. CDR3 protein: CASSQEPSYEQYF. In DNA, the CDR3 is TGTGCCAGCAGCCAAGAACCGTCCTACGAGCAGTACTTC.

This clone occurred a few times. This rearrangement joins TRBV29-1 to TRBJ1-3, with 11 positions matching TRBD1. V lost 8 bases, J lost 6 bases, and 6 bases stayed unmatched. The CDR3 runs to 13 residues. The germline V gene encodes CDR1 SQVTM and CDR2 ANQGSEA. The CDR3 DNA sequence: TGCAGCTTCCGGACAGGGGGCGAAAACACCATATATTTT. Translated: CSFRTGGENTIYF.

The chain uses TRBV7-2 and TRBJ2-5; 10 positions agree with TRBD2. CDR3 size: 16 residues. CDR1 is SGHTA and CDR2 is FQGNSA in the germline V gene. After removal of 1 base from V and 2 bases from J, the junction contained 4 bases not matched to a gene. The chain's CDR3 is CASSLVEAGGQETQYF. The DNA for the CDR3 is TGTGCCAGCAGCTTAGTGGAAGCGGGGGGGCAAGAGACCCAGTACTTC.

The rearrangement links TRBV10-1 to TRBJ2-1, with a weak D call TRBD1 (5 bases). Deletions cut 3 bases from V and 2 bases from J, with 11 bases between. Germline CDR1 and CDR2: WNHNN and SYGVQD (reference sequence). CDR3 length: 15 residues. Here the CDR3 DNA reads TGCGCCAGCAGTGAAGGCAACAGGCCCTACAATGAGCAGTTCTTC. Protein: CASSEGNRPYNEQFF.

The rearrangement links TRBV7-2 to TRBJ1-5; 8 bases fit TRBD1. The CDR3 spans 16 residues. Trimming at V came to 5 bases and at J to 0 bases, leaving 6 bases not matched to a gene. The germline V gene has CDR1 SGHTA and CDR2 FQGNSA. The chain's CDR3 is CASSPQTGVSNQPQHF. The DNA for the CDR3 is TGTGCCAGCAGCCCCCAGACAGGGGTTAGCAATCAGCCCCAGCATTTT.